The clone carrying this T cell receptor beta chain is a singleton in its sample. As yet, its antigen is unknown. CDR1 is SNHLY, CDR2 FYNNEI, per germline. The CDR3 length is 15 residues. The V end lost 7 bases, the J end lost 0 bases, and 16 bases lay between the germline ends. TCRdb's copy holds only in-frame clones and misses some; the assay was immunoSEQ multiplex PCR. The table has about 120,000 clones, less than 90% seen once. This entry is derived from a study of T cell responses to AZD1222 COVID-19 vaccine. Across the whole study: Investigators merged groups given second doses at roughly 4 or roughly 12 weeks. Overall study findings and caveats: Repertoires were sampled only after the peak T cell response. Females outnumbered males among donors, who were mostly white British; clonal diversity was possibly underestimated. Spike-specific TCR depth and breadth grew after two AZD1222 doses.

Sample: peripheral blood, taken on day 0 of AZD1222 vaccination. The V gene is TRBV2, the J gene TRBJ2-7, with D unclear. This clonotype was sampled from an adult in good health. The CDR3 reads CASITTRRFSYEQYF. For the CDR3, the DNA is TGTGCCAGCATAACGACTCGTCGATTCTCCTACGAGCAGTACTTC. Using reference TRBV2 and TRBJ2-7 for the parts outside the CDR3, the full variable domain is EPEVTQTPSHQVTQMGQEVILRCVPISNHLYFYWYRQILGQKVEFLVSFYNNEISEKSEIFDDQFSVERPDGSNFTLKIRSTKLEDSAMYFCASITTRRFSYEQYFGPGTRLTVT.